A selection of T cell receptor beta chains follows, all from one sample in a study of cytomegalovirus exposure and HLA in healthy donors. Data came from immunoSEQ multiplex PCR; TCRdb stores just in-frame clones and leaves some out. The data contain 210,000 or so clones, over 60% of them singletons. Sequenced sample: PBMCs. Receptor source: a man younger than 35 in good health and CMV-seronegative. Both conserved end residues are part of each CDR3. Fields, in order: D gene, CDR3 length, clone size, J gene, V gene, CDR3 DNA, CDR3 protein. A D gene is named only where the DNA matches it firmly. Clone size is shown for a subset of rows, as once, few, many or a class of expanded clone.

D gene: NA; CDR3 length: 14; clone size: NA; J gene: TRBJ2-3; V gene: TRBV27; CDR3 DNA: TGTGCCAGCAGTTTCCTCGGGGGCACAGATACGCAGTATTTT; CDR3 protein: CASSFLGGTDTQYF
D gene: NA; CDR3 length: 15; clone size: NA; J gene: TRBJ1-4; V gene: TRBV28; CDR3 DNA: TGTGCCAGCAGTCTCTTTGGCAGCGGTAATGAAAAACTGTTTTTT; CDR3 protein: CASSLFGSGNEKLFF
D gene: TRBD1; CDR3 length: 13; clone size: NA; J gene: TRBJ2-1; V gene: TRBV27; CDR3 DNA: TGTGCCAGCAGTCTTGGGACAGTCAATGAGCAGTTCTTC; CDR3 protein: CASSLGTVNEQFF
D gene: NA; CDR3 length: 15; clone size: NA; J gene: TRBJ1-1; V gene: TRBV19; CDR3 DNA: TGTGCCAGTAGTTGGAGTTCGGGAAAACACACTGAAGCTTTCTTT; CDR3 protein: CASSWSSGKHTEAFF
D gene: NA; CDR3 length: 15; clone size: few; J gene: TRBJ2-7; V gene: TRBV29-1; CDR3 DNA: TGCAGCGTTGAAGAACGAGCAGGCAGCTCCTACGAGCAGTACTTC; CDR3 protein: CSVEERAGSSYEQYF
D gene: TRBD1; CDR3 length: 13; clone size: NA; J gene: TRBJ1-1; V gene: TRBV5-1; CDR3 DNA: TGCGCCAGCAGCGCGGACAGGTACGATTGGGCTTTCTTT; CDR3 protein: CASSADRYDWAFF
D gene: NA; CDR3 length: 13; clone size: few; J gene: TRBJ2-5; V gene: TRBV2; CDR3 DNA: TGTGCCAGCAGTGAAAACGGTCGAGAGACCCAGTACTTC; CDR3 protein: CASSENGRETQYF
D gene: TRBD1; CDR3 length: 19; clone size: NA; J gene: TRBJ1-1; V gene: TRBV6-7; CDR3 DNA: TGTGCCATCCCCCCCGGGACAGGGACAATCGACCCCCGCGGGCGGGAAGCTTTCTTT; CDR3 protein: CAIPPGTGTIDPRGREAFF
D gene: NA; CDR3 length: 16; clone size: NA; J gene: TRBJ1-5; V gene: TRBV15; CDR3 DNA: TGTGCCACCAGCAGAGATCCTAGGAATAGGAATCAGCCCCAGCATTTT; CDR3 protein: CATSRDPRNRNQPQHF
D gene: NA; CDR3 length: 11; clone size: NA; J gene: TRBJ2-5; V gene: TRBV20-1; CDR3 DNA: TGCAGTGCTCGACAAGAAGAGACCCAGTACTTC; CDR3 protein: CSARQEETQYF
D gene: TRBD2; CDR3 length: 15; clone size: NA; J gene: TRBJ2-7; V gene: TRBV5-1; CDR3 DNA: TGCGCCAGCAGCTCTAGCGGGAGTCTATCTCGCGAGCAGTACTTC; CDR3 protein: CASSSSGSLSREQYF
D gene: NA; CDR3 length: 14; clone size: few; J gene: TRBJ1-5; V gene: TRBV25-1; CDR3 DNA: TGTGCCAGCAGTGAATCAGATAGCAATCAGCCCCAGCATTTT; CDR3 protein: CASSESDSNQPQHF
D gene: TRBD1; CDR3 length: 16; clone size: few; J gene: TRBJ2-1; V gene: TRBV15; CDR3 DNA: TGTGCCACCAGCAATTCGAGACAGGGGAGACTAAATGAGCAGTTCTTC; CDR3 protein: CATSNSRQGRLNEQFF
D gene: NA; CDR3 length: 13; clone size: few; J gene: TRBJ1-1; V gene: TRBV6-6; CDR3 DNA: TGTGCCAGCAGTTACAGCAGGATCACTGAAGCTTTCTTT; CDR3 protein: CASSYSRITEAFF
D gene: NA; CDR3 length: 14; clone size: NA; J gene: TRBJ1-1; V gene: TRBV5-1; CDR3 DNA: TGCGCCAGCAGCTTGGAACTCTATGACACTGAAGCTTTCTTT; CDR3 protein: CASSLELYDTEAFF
D gene: NA; CDR3 length: 17; clone size: NA; J gene: TRBJ1-2; V gene: TRBV19; CDR3 DNA: TGTGCCAGTAGTATAGCCATCTCCGGAGGGGCTAACTATGGCTACACCTTC; CDR3 protein: CASSIAISGGANYGYTF
D gene: NA; CDR3 length: 12; clone size: few; J gene: TRBJ1-1; V gene: TRBV6-1; CDR3 DNA: TGTGCCAGCATGGGAGAAGACACTGAAGCTTTCTTT; CDR3 protein: CASMGEDTEAFF
D gene: TRBD1; CDR3 length: 15; clone size: NA; J gene: TRBJ2-5; V gene: TRBV11-2; CDR3 DNA: TGTGCCAGCAGCAGTGGGACAGCTTACCAAGAGACCCAGTACTTC; CDR3 protein: CASSSGTAYQETQYF
D gene: TRBD2; CDR3 length: 13; clone size: NA; J gene: TRBJ2-5; V gene: TRBV5-1; CDR3 DNA: TGCGCCAGCAGCGGGGAGGGCCCGGAGACCCAGTACTTC; CDR3 protein: CASSGEGPETQYF
D gene: TRBD2; CDR3 length: 19; clone size: NA; J gene: TRBJ2-1; V gene: TRBV2; CDR3 DNA: TGTGCCAGCAGTAACTATTCGACTAGCGGGAGGCCTCCCTACAATGAGCAGTTCTTC; CDR3 protein: CASSNYSTSGRPPYNEQFF
D gene: TRBD1; CDR3 length: 18; clone size: NA; J gene: TRBJ1-5; V gene: TRBV4-1; CDR3 DNA: TGCGCCAGCAGCCAAGAGCGGGTCTACAGGGGAATGAATCAGCCCCAGCATTTT; CDR3 protein: CASSQERVYRGMNQPQHF
D gene: NA; CDR3 length: 16; clone size: NA; J gene: TRBJ1-4; V gene: TRBV12-5; CDR3 DNA: TGTGCTAGTGGTTATCTGACAGGCCCAACTAATGAAAAACTGTTTTTT; CDR3 protein: CASGYLTGPTNEKLFF
D gene: TRBD1; CDR3 length: 16; clone size: NA; J gene: TRBJ2-2; V gene: TRBV29-1; CDR3 DNA: TGCAGCGTTGAGAATCGTCAGGGGGTGGTGACCGGGGAGCTGTTTTTT; CDR3 protein: CSVENRQGVVTGELFF
D gene: TRBD1; CDR3 length: 19; clone size: few; J gene: TRBJ2-6; V gene: TRBV27; CDR3 DNA: TGTGCCAGCAGTTTAGGCCCGGGACAGAAGACCACTGGGGCCAACGTCCTGACTTTC; CDR3 protein: CASSLGPGQKTTGANVLTF
D gene: TRBD1; CDR3 length: 15; clone size: NA; J gene: TRBJ2-7; V gene: TRBV30; CDR3 DNA: TGTGCCTGGAGTGTAGGTGGGACAGGGGGCTACGAGCAGTACTTC; CDR3 protein: CAWSVGGTGGYEQYF
D gene: NA; CDR3 length: 13; clone size: NA; J gene: TRBJ1-5; V gene: TRBV10-3; CDR3 DNA: TGTGCCATCAGAGACAGGACCAATCAGCCCCAGCATTTT; CDR3 protein: CAIRDRTNQPQHF
D gene: NA; CDR3 length: 14; clone size: NA; J gene: TRBJ2-4; V gene: TRBV6-5; CDR3 DNA: TGTGCCAGCACCCCCGTGGGGGCCGGAAACATTCAGTACTTC; CDR3 protein: CASTPVGAGNIQYF
D gene: TRBD2; CDR3 length: 19; clone size: NA; J gene: TRBJ2-5; V gene: TRBV5-6; CDR3 DNA: TGTGCCAGCAGCATGACCGGGACTAGCGGGAGGACGTACCAAGAGACCCAGTACTTC; CDR3 protein: CASSMTGTSGRTYQETQYF
D gene: NA; CDR3 length: 15; clone size: NA; J gene: TRBJ1-5; V gene: TRBV13; CDR3 DNA: TGTGCCAGCAGCTTAGGGGGGAGCGGCAATCAGCCCCAGCATTTT; CDR3 protein: CASSLGGSGNQPQHF
D gene: TRBD1; CDR3 length: 17; clone size: NA; J gene: TRBJ1-1; V gene: TRBV2; CDR3 DNA: TGTGCCAGCAGTAAACTAGGACAGGGGAGAACAAACACTGAAGCTTTCTTT; CDR3 protein: CASSKLGQGRTNTEAFF
D gene: NA; CDR3 length: 13; clone size: few; J gene: TRBJ2-7; V gene: TRBV7-3; CDR3 DNA: TGTGCCAGCAGCCAGGGGCGTACGGGCGAGCAGTACTTC; CDR3 protein: CASSQGRTGEQYF
D gene: TRBD1; CDR3 length: 14; clone size: once; J gene: TRBJ1-6; V gene: TRBV9; CDR3 DNA: TGTGCCAGCAGCGCCCGGGACAGAGATTCACCCCTCCACTTT; CDR3 protein: CASSARDRDSPLHF
D gene: NA; CDR3 length: 14; clone size: NA; J gene: TRBJ2-5; V gene: TRBV2; CDR3 DNA: TGTGCCAGCAGTAATACAGGATTTCAAGAGACCCAGTACTTC; CDR3 protein: CASSNTGFQETQYF
D gene: TRBD1; CDR3 length: 15; clone size: NA; J gene: TRBJ1-1; V gene: TRBV7-9; CDR3 DNA: TGTGCCAGCACCAAAACAGGGGATATGAACACTGAAGCTTTCTTT; CDR3 protein: CASTKTGDMNTEAFF
D gene: NA; CDR3 length: 14; clone size: NA; J gene: TRBJ2-7; V gene: TRBV7-9; CDR3 DNA: TGTGCCAGCAGCTTCCAAGGGAGTTCCTACGAGCAGTACTTC; CDR3 protein: CASSFQGSSYEQYF
D gene: TRBD1; CDR3 length: 12; clone size: NA; J gene: TRBJ2-1; V gene: TRBV19; CDR3 DNA: TGTGCCAGCGGCAGGGGGAGCAATGAGCAGTTCTTC; CDR3 protein: CASGRGSNEQFF
D gene: NA; CDR3 length: 15; clone size: NA; J gene: TRBJ2-3; V gene: TRBV19; CDR3 DNA: TGTGCCAGTAGTATAAGGAGACAGGGCACAGATACGCAGTATTTT; CDR3 protein: CASSIRRQGTDTQYF
D gene: NA; CDR3 length: 11; clone size: NA; J gene: TRBJ1-1; V gene: TRBV20-1; CDR3 DNA: TGCAGTCCGGGGAAGAACACTGAAGCTTTCTTT; CDR3 protein: CSPGKNTEAFF
D gene: NA; CDR3 length: 17; clone size: NA; J gene: TRBJ1-3; V gene: TRBV4-3; CDR3 DNA: TGCGCCAGCAGCCAAGATGCTACTCAGGACTCTGGAAACACCATATATTTT; CDR3 protein: CASSQDATQDSGNTIYF
D gene: NA; CDR3 length: 13; clone size: NA; J gene: TRBJ1-1; V gene: TRBV18; CDR3 DNA: TGTGCCAGCTCACCATCAAACAGGCTTGAAGCTTTCTTT; CDR3 protein: CASSPSNRLEAFF
D gene: NA; CDR3 length: 16; clone size: NA; J gene: TRBJ2-1; V gene: TRBV9; CDR3 DNA: TGTGCCAGCAGCGTAGTCCCGACGACAGAATACAATGAGCAGTTCTTC; CDR3 protein: CASSVVPTTEYNEQFF
D gene: TRBD1; CDR3 length: 13; clone size: NA; J gene: TRBJ1-5; V gene: TRBV30; CDR3 DNA: TGTGCCTGGGACAGGGGGGCCGATCAGCCCCAGCATTTT; CDR3 protein: CAWDRGADQPQHF
D gene: TRBD1; CDR3 length: 13; clone size: few; J gene: TRBJ1-2; V gene: TRBV2; CDR3 DNA: TGTGCCAGCAGTGCGGGACAGGGTGGAGGCTACACCTTC; CDR3 protein: CASSAGQGGGYTF
D gene: NA; CDR3 length: 14; clone size: few; J gene: TRBJ1-5; V gene: TRBV6-5; CDR3 DNA: TGTGCCAGCAGTCAGGGATATAGCAATCAGCCCCAGCATTTT; CDR3 protein: CASSQGYSNQPQHF
D gene: TRBD1; CDR3 length: 14; clone size: NA; J gene: TRBJ2-7; V gene: TRBV27; CDR3 DNA: TGTGCCAGCAGTATCGGACAGGGTATCTACGAGCAGTACTTC; CDR3 protein: CASSIGQGIYEQYF
D gene: TRBD2; CDR3 length: 18; clone size: few; J gene: TRBJ2-1; V gene: TRBV19; CDR3 DNA: TGTGCCAGTAGTATGGGACCGGGGACTAGAATCACCTACAATGAGCAGTTCTTC; CDR3 protein: CASSMGPGTRITYNEQFF
D gene: NA; CDR3 length: 13; clone size: NA; J gene: TRBJ2-7; V gene: TRBV27; CDR3 DNA: TGTGCCAGCAGTTTGGGCACTTCCTACGAGCAGTACTTC; CDR3 protein: CASSLGTSYEQYF
D gene: NA; CDR3 length: 16; clone size: NA; J gene: TRBJ2-3; V gene: TRBV9; CDR3 DNA: TGTGCCAGCAGCGTAGCGGTGGGGGGGCTTACAGATACGCAGTATTTT; CDR3 protein: CASSVAVGGLTDTQYF
D gene: TRBD1; CDR3 length: 15; clone size: NA; J gene: TRBJ2-1; V gene: TRBV2; CDR3 DNA: TGTGCCAACAGGGGCTCAGGGGCCTTCTACAATGAGCAGTTCTTC; CDR3 protein: CANRGSGAFYNEQFF
D gene: NA; CDR3 length: 14; clone size: NA; J gene: TRBJ2-7; V gene: TRBV7-9; CDR3 DNA: TGTGCCAGCAGCGATAGGACACGGATCTACGAGCAGTACTTC; CDR3 protein: CASSDRTRIYEQYF